The 2 T cell receptor beta chains given below trace back to one sample, sequenced in a study of post-analysis software for immune sequencing data. Study-wide results and limits: Patients used about 5 TRBV segments, including TRBV5-6, TRBV5-1 and TRBV20-1, more often than controls.

For these TCRs, the target antigens are not known. TCR beta cDNA libraries included unique molecular identifiers. MiXCR, run by TCRdb on the PCR reads, gives a single entry per CDR3 protein. The repertoire holds around 200,000 distinct CDR3 sequences, 29% seen once, with roughly 3.4% in the top ten. The sequenced sample was blood. The receptors were gathered from a girl aged 2-17 years with multiple sclerosis.

J is TRBJ1-5 and V is TRBV6-6, with TRBD1 identical over 8 bases. J was trimmed by 7 bases and V by 8 bases; bases with no gene match: 10. The CDR3 length is 14 residues. CDR1 is MNHNY, CDR2 SVGAGI, per germline (reference sequence). In DNA form, the CDR3 reads TGTGCCAGCGTCCTTGGACAGGGTGGGCAGCCCCAGCATTTT. Translating it yields CASVLGQGGQPQHF.

The gene calls are TRBV6-4 and TRBJ2-3; 8 bases match TRBD2. V shed 3 bases and J 5 bases; nucleotides not matched to a gene: 7. The CDR3 is 15 residues long. Germline loops: CDR1 MRHNA, CDR2 SNTAGT. Here the CDR3 reads CASSEQAGGVDTQYF. DNA of the CDR3: TGTGCCAGCAGTGAGCAGGCGGGAGGAGTAGATACGCAGTATTTT.